This T cell receptor beta chain stems from a study of OX40 agonist ivuxolimab in advanced cancers. At the level of the study: Patients assigned to dose escalation were diagnosed with hepatocellular carcinoma, melanoma, renal cell or head and neck cancer. Study observations and caveats: Some patients who did not respond also had low normalized T-cell clonal expansion. CD8+ T cells were the subset that, on average, had more expanded clones than CD4+.

This CDR3 has 15 residues. V was clipped by 3 bases and J by 5 bases, with 16 bases between them. Germline V lookup: CDR1 MDHEN, CDR2 SYDVKM. Some clones are missing from TCRdb's copy, which holds only in-frame ones; the method was immunoSEQ multiplex PCR. This table has fewer than 200,000 clones, around 94% appearing once. A note on this clone: Its antigen remains unknown.

This specimen was CD4+ or CD8+ T cells sorted from blood, taken in a trial of the OX40 agonist ivuxolimab. This TCR was recovered from an adult with an advanced solid tumor such as melanoma, head and neck, liver or kidney cancer. The V and J genes are TRBV28 and TRBJ1-1; D is possibly TRBD1 (5 bases). CDR3 DNA sequence: TGTGCCAGCAGTTTGGGAGTTTACCGACAGACTGAAGCTTTCTTT. This encodes CASSLGVYRQTEAFF.